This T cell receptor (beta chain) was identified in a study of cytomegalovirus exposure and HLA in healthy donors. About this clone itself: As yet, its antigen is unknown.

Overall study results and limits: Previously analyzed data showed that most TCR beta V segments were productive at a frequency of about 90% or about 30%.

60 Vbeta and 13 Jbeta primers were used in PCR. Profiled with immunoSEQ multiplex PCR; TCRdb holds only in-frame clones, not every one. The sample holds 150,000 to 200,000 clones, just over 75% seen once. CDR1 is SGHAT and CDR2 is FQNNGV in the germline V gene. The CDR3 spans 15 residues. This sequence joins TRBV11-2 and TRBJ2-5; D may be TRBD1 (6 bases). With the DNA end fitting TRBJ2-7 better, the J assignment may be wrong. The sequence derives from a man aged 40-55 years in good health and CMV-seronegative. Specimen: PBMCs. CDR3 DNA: TGTGCCAGCAGCTTGGTTCAAAACAGGGCCAACGAGCAGTACTTC. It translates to CASSLVQNRANEQYF.